Listed here are 32 T cell receptor beta chains from one sample, sequenced in a study of response to subunit inactivated influenza vaccine listed by TCRdb under 2018. The library was built by means of RT-PCR. The run used an Illumina HiSeq 2500. TCRdb itself trimmed the public reads at Q25 with fastp, ran MiXCR and retained productive beta chains. Rows are unified per CDR3 protein, each entry keeping the most common DNA and genes. This sample comprises approximately 730,000 distinct CDR3 sequences, approximately 15% of them detected only once. Together, the top ten hold less than 9% of the sample. The specimen comprised PBMCs from blood, sampled around 14 days before vaccination. Receptors were obtained from a man in his forties or fifties who received an inactivated influenza vaccine. Donor details come from another sample of the same person, matched by shared clones.

This clonotype has just a few counts. This sequence joins TRBV7-6 and TRBJ2-3, with 7 bases identical to TRBD2. Losses at the gene ends were 5 bases for V and 0 bases for J; bases not matched to a gene: 5. The germline CDR1 and CDR2 sequences are SGHVS and FNYEAQ. The CDR3 extends over 15 amino acids. In DNA form, the CDR3 reads TGTGCCAGCAGCGGGCTAGCGGCAAGCACAGATACGCAGTATTTT. This sequence encodes CASSGLAASTDTQYF.

This clonotype was counted ten times or more. The CDR3: CSADRPGTGRDEQYF. The DNA of the CDR3 is TGCAGTGCTGACAGGCCCGGGACAGGGAGAGACGAGCAGTACTTC. The J gene is TRBJ2-7, the V gene TRBV20-1; 9 bases agree with TRBD1. CDR3 length equals 15 residues. Looked up from germline, CDR1 is DFQATT and CDR2 is SNEGSKA (reference sequence). The trim removed 5 bases at V and 5 bases at J, leaving 13 bases unmatched.

The chain combines TRBV20-1 with TRBJ2-1; D is tentatively TRBD1 or TRBD2 (7 bases each). This CDR3 has 16 amino acids. Germline V CDR1 and CDR2: DFQATT, SNEGSKA (reference sequence). V was clipped by 6 bases and J by 4 bases, with 22 bases between them. The CDR3 DNA follows: TGCAGTGCAACGACAGGGAGCGGGATATGGTACAATGAGCAGTTCTTC. Its translation is CSATTGSGIWYNEQFF.

The chain combines TRBV5-1 with TRBJ2-3; 8 bases fit TRBD1. Germline CDR1 is SGHRS and CDR2 is YFSETQ. V was clipped by 4 bases and J by 1 base; unmatched bases: 11. This CDR3 is 17 amino acids long. CDR3 sequence: CASSTSQSGQGTDTQYF. Here the CDR3 DNA reads TGCGCCAGCAGCACAAGCCAGTCGGGACAGGGCACAGATACGCAGTATTTT.

The CDR3 spells CASSSRDHGYTF. For the CDR3, the DNA is TGTGCCAGCAGTTCCAGGGACCATGGCTACACCTTC. This sequence joins TRBV6-6 and TRBJ1-2, with a weak D call TRBD1 (5 bases). This CDR3 has 12 residues. Between the trimmed V and J ends, which lost 4 bases and 6 bases, there was a span of 9 bases. Germline V lookup: CDR1 MNHNY, CDR2 SVGAGI (reference sequence).

The V call is TRBV2, the J call TRBJ2-6, with 8 bases identical to TRBD1. V was clipped by 1 base and J by 3 bases; unmatched bases: 2. The CDR3 spans 16 residues. Germline CDR1 SNHLY, CDR2 FYNNEI. The CDR3 bases are TGTGCCAGCAGTGAAGGGACAGGGCTTGGGGCCAACGTCCTGACTTTC. Its protein is CASSEGTGLGANVLTF.

The chain recombines TRBV7-2 with TRBJ2-3; D possibly corresponds to TRBD1 (6 bases). From germline, CDR1 is SGHTA and CDR2 FQGNSA. The CDR3 is 15 amino acids. Deletions cut 3 bases from V and 4 bases from J, with 14 bases between. Here the CDR3 DNA reads TGTGCCAGCAGCTTTCAGGGGTTTGTGCCAGATACGCAGTATTTT. It specifies CASSFQGFVPDTQYF.

At least ten counts were recorded for this clonotype. The rearrangement uses TRBV5-1 and TRBJ1-2, with a weak D call TRBD1 (5 bases). Trimming pared 3 bases from V and 5 bases from J, leaving 17 bases between. Germline V gene lookup returns CDR1 SGHRS and CDR2 YFSETQ. This CDR3 has 15 amino acids. The CDR3 is CASSSSGSGDYGYTF. In DNA form, the CDR3 reads TGCGCCAGCAGCTCCTCAGGGTCGGGGGATTATGGCTACACCTTC.

There are a few counts of this clonotype. The chain recombines TRBV5-1 with TRBJ1-1, with 8 bases fitting TRBD1. From germline, CDR1 is SGHRS and CDR2 YFSETQ. CDR3 length: 16 amino acids. V lost 4 bases and J lost 4; bases outside the gene matches: 12. DNA for the CDR3: TGCGCCAGCAGCCGATACGCGACAGGGGTTGGCACTGAAGCTTTCTTT. Its translation: CASSRYATGVGTEAFF.

This sequence joins TRBV18 and TRBJ2-5; the D is unclear. Germline CDR1 reads KGHSH; CDR2 reads LQKENI. The CDR3 runs to 13 residues. V lost 2 bases and J 5 bases, leaving 9 bases between the germline ends. The CDR3 DNA sequence: TGTGCCAGCTCACCATGGAATCACGAGACCCAGTACTTC. Translation: CASSPWNHETQYF.

This clonotype was observed at least ten times. V gene TRBV7-8 combines with J gene TRBJ1-1; TRBD1 might be the D (6 bases). This CDR3 comprises 16 residues. Trimming left V 1 base short and J 7 bases short, with 19 bases between. Per germline, CDR1 SGHVS and CDR2 FQNEAQ. CDR3 amino acids: CASSLGLVGQGSEAFF. The CDR3 DNA sequence: TGTGCCAGCAGCTTAGGTTTGGTGGGACAAGGGAGTGAAGCTTTCTTT.

The rearrangement uses TRBV20-1 and TRBJ2-1, with TRBD1 identical over 7 bases. Germline CDR1 is DFQATT and CDR2 is SNEGSKA (reference sequence). The ends lost 2 bases at V and 8 bases at J; junction bases unmatched: 9. This CDR3 region has 14 residues. CDR3 bases: TGCAGTGCTAGATTCCAGGGGGAGAGCGATGAGCAGTTCTTC. Protein sequence: CSARFQGESDEQFF.

This clonotype was observed at least ten times. The chain joins TRBV12-3 or TRBV12-4 to TRBJ2-1, with a tentative D call TRBD2 (6 bases). V lost 6 bases to trimming and J lost 3 bases, with 9 bases between them. The CDR3 length is 13 residues. CDR3 in amino acids: CASSLGLYNEQFF. As DNA, the CDR3 is TGTGCCAGCAGCTTGGGACTCTACAATGAGCAGTTCTTC.

The J gene is TRBJ2-2, the V gene TRBV20-1; D gene ambiguous. CDR1 and CDR2 from the germline V gene are DFQATT and SNEGSKA (reference sequence). The CDR3 covers 14 residues. V was cut by 1 base and J by 1 base, with 7 bases left in between. DNA for the CDR3: TGCAGTGCTAGAGCGGTAGGGAACACCGGGGAGCTGTTTTTT. Protein: CSARAVGNTGELFF.

This clonotype has more than one count but fewer than ten. V usage is TRBV5-6 and J usage is TRBJ2-5, with D unresolved. Germline V gene sequence: CDR1 SGHDT, CDR2 YYEEEE. The V gene lost 5 bases and the J gene lost 5 bases, with 19 bases spanning the gap. The CDR3 is made up of 15 amino acids. The chain's CDR3 is CASRTAGPSTETQYF. The CDR3 DNA follows: TGTGCCAGCAGGACTGCAGGACCCAGCACGGAGACCCAGTACTTC.

The genes are TRBV20-1 and TRBJ2-3; 9 nucleotides match TRBD2. The CDR3 is 16 residues long. Trimming took 0 bases from V and 3 from J; bases not matched to a gene: 7. Germline CDR1 reads DFQATT; CDR2 reads SNEGSKA (reference sequence). Here the CDR3 DNA reads TGCAGTGCTAGAGATCGCCTAGCGGGGTGGACAGATACGCAGTATTTT. Amino acid sequence: CSARDRLAGWTDTQYF.

This clonotype occurred a few times. This chain connects TRBV6-2 or TRBV6-3 to TRBJ2-2; D not resolved. The CDR3 has 18 amino acids. Trimming removed 2 bases at V and 7 bases at J, with 23 bases between. CDR1 MNHEY and CDR2 SVGEGT come from the germline V gene. DNA of the CDR3: TGTGCCAGCAGTTACACGGCAACACTACAACCGGAACGCGGGGAGCTGTTTTTT. It codes for CASSYTATLQPERGELFF.

This clonotype was seen a handful of times. The chain couples TRBV4-1 to TRBJ2-1; 9 positions agree with TRBD2. Losses at the gene ends were 3 bases for V and 6 bases for J; bases not matched to a gene: 9. CDR3 length: 16 amino acids. Germline CDR1 reads MGHRA; CDR2 reads YSYEKL. The CDR3 here is CASSHEERGVPNEQFF. DNA of the CDR3: TGCGCCAGCAGCCACGAAGAGCGGGGGGTACCCAATGAGCAGTTCTTC.

This clonotype was found many times. V and J are TRBV12-3 or TRBV12-4 and TRBJ2-7, with D perhaps being TRBD1 or TRBD2 (5 bases each). The V end lost 2 bases, the J end lost 3 bases, and 8 bases lay between the germline ends. CDR3 size: 13 residues. CDR3 bases: TGTGCCAGCAGTTTAAGGGACGTCTACGAGCAGTACTTC. This translates into CASSLRDVYEQYF.

This rearrangement joins TRBV20-1 to TRBJ2-1; TRBD2 aligns across 8 bases. Germline V gene lookup returns CDR1 DFQATT and CDR2 SNEGSKA (reference sequence). The trim removed 6 bases at V and 9 bases at J, leaving 13 bases unmatched. The CDR3 length is 14 residues. CDR3 protein: CSAATGLGEVEQFF. The CDR3 region has the DNA TGCAGTGCCGCCACGGGACTAGGCGAGGTTGAGCAGTTCTTC.

This sequence joins TRBV4-3 and TRBJ2-1, with 7 bases matching TRBD1. The junction had 10 bases not matched to a gene; V was cut back by 0 bases and J by 8 bases. The CDR3 covers 16 residues. Germline V gives CDR1 LGHNA, CDR2 YSLEER. The CDR3 here is CASSQEGRQGIDEQFF. For the CDR3, the DNA is TGCGCCAGCAGCCAAGAGGGGAGACAGGGAATAGATGAGCAGTTCTTC.

The V and J genes are TRBV12-3 or TRBV12-4 and TRBJ2-5, with 11 bases lining up with TRBD2. Unmatched junction bases numbered 12, after V lost 7 bases and J lost 5 bases. This CDR3 comprises 16 residues. CDR3 region: CASKEGTSGGLETQYF. The CDR3 region has the DNA TGTGCCAGCAAAGAGGGAACTAGCGGGGGCCTGGAGACCCAGTACTTC.

The V call is TRBV28, the J call TRBJ2-7, with D perhaps given as TRBD1 or TRBD2 (5 bases each). V dropped 5 bases and J dropped 0 bases, with 11 bases sitting between them. This CDR3 is 14 amino acids long. From germline, CDR1 is MDHEN and CDR2 SYDVKM. CDR3 amino acids: CASSTRDRSYEQYF. For the CDR3, the DNA is TGTGCCAGCAGTACCCGGGACCGCTCCTACGAGCAGTACTTC.

This chain links TRBV4-3 with TRBJ2-1; the match to TRBD2 covers 8 bases. The CDR3 length is 14 residues. Germline V lookup: CDR1 LGHNA, CDR2 YSLEER. The trim removed 0 bases at V and 8 bases at J, leaving 3 bases unmatched. For the CDR3, the DNA is TGCGCCAGCAGCCAAGACGCGACTAGCGATGAGCAGTTCTTC. Protein sequence: CASSQDATSDEQFF.

The chain recombines TRBV7-2 with TRBJ1-2; TRBD1 might be the D (5 bases). The CDR3 is made up of 14 amino acids. Germline CDR1 is SGHTA and CDR2 is FQGNSA. With 5 bases removed from V and 6 bases from J, the gap between germline ends came to 16 bases. CDR3 DNA sequence: TGTGCCAGCAGCCCCTCCGCCAGGGACCATGGCTACACCTTC. This codes for CASSPSARDHGYTF.

This chain joins TRBV20-1 and TRBJ1-5; TRBD1 is a possible D gene (5 bases). The CDR3 spans 17 residues. Looked up from germline, CDR1 is DFQATT and CDR2 is SNEGSKA (reference sequence). With 5 bases removed from V and 6 bases from J, the gap between germline ends came to 26 bases. CDR3 amino acids: CSAGELRPGERIQPQHF. The CDR3 nucleotides read TGCAGTGCTGGCGAGCTACGTCCGGGGGAGCGGATTCAGCCCCAGCATTTT.

Only a few counts were recorded for this clonotype. The rearrangement joins TRBV20-1 to TRBJ1-6, with TRBD1 matching 8 bases. CDR1 is DFQATT and CDR2 is SNEGSKA in the germline V gene (reference sequence). V was pared by 3 bases and J by 10 bases, with 2 bases of the junction left unmatched. This CDR3 has 12 residues. CDR3 sequence: CSARTGVSPLHF. The CDR3 coding sequence is TGCAGTGCTAGGACAGGGGTCTCACCCCTCCACTTT.

This sequence joins TRBV11-2 and TRBJ2-5, with a possible D match to TRBD1 (6 bases). V shed 2 bases and J shed 3 bases, with 10 bases lying between them. This CDR3 is 14 amino acids long. The germline CDR1 and CDR2 sequences are SGHAT and FQNNGV. CDR3 protein: CASSLNAGEETQYF. For the CDR3, the DNA is TGTGCCAGCAGCTTAAACGCAGGGGAAGAGACCCAGTACTTC.

This chain connects TRBV19 to TRBJ1-5, with D unclear. CDR1 LNHDA and CDR2 SQIVND come from the germline V gene (reference sequence). Trimming took 3 bases from V and 4 from J, leaving 10 bases between them. This CDR3 comprises 14 residues. This chain's CDR3 is CASSIRGSNQPQHF. The CDR3 DNA follows: TGTGCCAGTAGTATCCGCGGGTCGAATCAGCCCCAGCATTTT.

This clonotype occurred a few times. J is TRBJ2-7 and V is TRBV19; D is undetermined. The CDR3 is 15 residues long. Germline CDR1 LNHDA, CDR2 SQIVND (reference sequence). V lost 5 bases and J lost 1, with 15 bases in between. The CDR3 DNA reads as TGTGCCAGTAGTCCCCACGGCAGGAAATCCTACGAGCAGTACTTC. Its protein is CASSPHGRKSYEQYF.

This clonotype was detected ten times or more. The rearrangement links TRBV12-3 or TRBV12-4 to TRBJ2-1, with D tentatively TRBD1 (6 bases). V dropped 7 bases and J dropped 4 bases, with 23 bases sitting between them. CDR3 length equals 17 residues. This chain's CDR3 is CASNRGMGLGQYNEQFF. The DNA of the CDR3 is TGTGCCAGCAATAGGGGAATGGGGCTGGGACAATACAATGAGCAGTTCTTC.

This clonotype showed up many times. V is TRBV12-3 or TRBV12-4 and J is TRBJ2-5; 7 positions agree with TRBD1. V dropped 6 bases and J dropped 6; count of bases not matched to a gene: 13. This CDR3 is built from 15 residues. The CDR3 region is CASSRTDREGKTQYF. CDR3 sequence (DNA): TGTGCCAGCAGCCGCACCGACAGGGAAGGGAAGACCCAGTACTTC.